The TCR beta chain described here comes from a study of blood T cell repertoires in COVID-19 (dated by TCRdb to about 2020). Background for the entire study: Samples from collaborators originated in the United States, Italy and Spain and spanned both the acute and convalescent phases of COVID-19. The dataset comprised deeply sampled blood TCRbeta repertoires from subjects exposed to, actively infected with, or recovered from COVID-19. The repertoires were released in a freely available public database meant as a resource for research on the immune response to SARS-CoV-2. Where HLA class I and class II types were available, the types were taken from metadata supplied by the sample provider, not from assay-based typing. Sample metadata almost always included a de-identified subject ID, COVID-19 status, age in years and sex. The prospective study material was composed of cDNA or gDNA derived from T cells, B-cell-depleted T cells, or PBMCs. The samples were drawn from the first 160 participants of the ongoing ImmuneRACE study and from under 1,500 subjects provided by 6 global collaborators.

TCRbeta CDR3 regions were amplified from genomic DNA using the immunoSEQ Assay, a bias-controlled multiplex PCR. Turning to the authors' computational methods: The number of nucleated cells in each sample was estimated by amplification of reference gene primers within the assay. Sequence reads were collapsed and filtered to measure the absolute abundance of every unique TCRbeta CDR3 rearrangement. For each sample, productive Simpson clonality was calculated as the square root of Simpson's diversity index across productive rearrangements. Here the immuneACCESS table is served through TCRdb, limited to in-frame sequences with V and J called. Missing clones are a known gap in these copies; in checked studies unresolved V genes cover under half, and the rest lacks a known reason. D and trimming come from the DNA, and the V and J calls and clone size come from that table. The sample table shows approximately 190,000 clones, and over 80% are seen once. Jointly, the top ten make up roughly 6.6% of the sample.

The CDR3 measures 15 amino acids from cysteine to phenylalanine. Only the CDR3 DNA is retained, 45 bases long and in frame from the first base. V trim: 6 bases; J trim: 3 bases; unmatched bases: 8. Regarding this clone: The specificity of this receptor is unknown. Base quality data are lacking; no much larger clone is found one base away.

The collaborating institutions used their own protocols to collect whole blood in K2EDTA tubes. For TCRbeta analysis, collaborators shipped samples as frozen whole blood, isolated PBMCs, or DNA extracted from either of those sample types. What the study reported, not specific to this receptor: The amount of clinical and demographic metadata varied by source and participant and was provided uncurated.

Sequencing was carried out using peripheral blood. The V and J genes are TRBV23-1 and TRBJ2-3; TRBD1 fits 8 bases in the junction. TRBV23-1 has ORF status, its function being uncertain. The clonotype comes from a woman aged 40 to 55 with acute or convalescent COVID-19. The DNA reads as follows: TGCGCCAGCAGCCCCGGGACAGGATCGACAGATACGCAGTATTTT. This gives the protein CASSPGTGSTDTQYF.